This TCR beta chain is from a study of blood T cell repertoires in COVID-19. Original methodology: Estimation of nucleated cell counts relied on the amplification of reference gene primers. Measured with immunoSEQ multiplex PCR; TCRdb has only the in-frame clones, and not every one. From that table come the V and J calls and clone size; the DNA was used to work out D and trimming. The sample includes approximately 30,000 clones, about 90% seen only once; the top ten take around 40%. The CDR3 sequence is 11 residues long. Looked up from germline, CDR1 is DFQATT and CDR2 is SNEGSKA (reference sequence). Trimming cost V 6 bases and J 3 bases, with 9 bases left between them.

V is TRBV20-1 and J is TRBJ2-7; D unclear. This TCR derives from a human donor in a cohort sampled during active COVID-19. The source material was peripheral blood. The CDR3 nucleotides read TGCAGTGCCCTGCGTGACTACGAGCAGTACTTC. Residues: CSALRDYEQYF.